This TCR beta chain comes out of a study of T cell responses to AZD1222 COVID-19 vaccine. In regard to this clone: Its cognate antigen is unknown.

Study-level findings and limits: Vaccine-associated CD4 TCRs spanned spike, dominant at 160-218 and 743-854. The reported proportion of spike-specific TCRs targeting unmutated variant regions was nearly half. Every sample of the repertoires postdated the peak T cell response.

Sequenced by immunoSEQ multiplex PCR; TCRdb stores in-frame clones only, minus some. The sample lists fewer than 110,000 clones, 90% occurring once. The V end lost 5 bases, the J end lost 4 bases, and 6 bases lay between the germline ends. The CDR3 totals 11 residues. The germline gives CDR1 SGHDT, CDR2 YYEEEE. This sequence originates from an adult in good health. The material was peripheral blood, obtained on day 0 of AZD1222 vaccination. The chain recombines TRBV5-6 with TRBJ2-5; D unresolved. The CDR3 sequence is CASRGVETQYF. The CDR3 DNA reads as TGTGCCAGCAGGGGCGTAGAGACCCAGTACTTC.